These 2 T cell receptor beta chains were sequenced from one sample in a study of cytomegalovirus exposure and HLA in healthy donors. Vbeta (60) and Jbeta (13) primers were used in the PCR. The table came from immunoSEQ multiplex PCR; TCRdb's copy has only in-frame clones and leaves some out. The sample has around 100,000 clones. Sample: PBMCs. The source of these receptors is a man between 45 and 60 years old in good health and CMV-seronegative.

The rearrangement joins TRBV9 to TRBJ1-2; TRBD1 is a possible D gene (6 bases). V was trimmed by 3 bases and J by 7 bases, leaving 7 bases between them. The CDR3 covers 11 residues. The V gene's germline CDR1 is SGDLS and CDR2 YYNGEE. The CDR3 bases are TGTGCCAGCAGCGCCAGGGGTGGCTACACCTTC. Protein: CASSARGGYTF.

This rearrangement joins TRBV6-1 to TRBJ1-1; 10 nucleotides match TRBD1. The CDR3 runs to 14 residues. Trimming at V came to 6 bases and at J to 4 bases, leaving 5 bases not matched to a gene. CDR1 is MNHNS, CDR2 SASEGT, per germline. The CDR3 loop is CASSTTGGVTEAFF. DNA for the CDR3: TGTGCCAGCAGCACGACAGGGGGCGTCACTGAAGCTTTCTTT.